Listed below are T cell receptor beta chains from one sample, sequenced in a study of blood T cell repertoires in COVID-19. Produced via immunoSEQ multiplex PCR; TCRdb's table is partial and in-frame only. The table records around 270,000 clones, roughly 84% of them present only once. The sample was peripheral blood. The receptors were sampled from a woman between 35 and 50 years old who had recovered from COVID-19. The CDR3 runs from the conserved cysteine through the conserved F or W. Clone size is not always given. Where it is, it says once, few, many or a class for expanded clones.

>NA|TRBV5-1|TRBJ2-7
CASSLGQAGGEQYF
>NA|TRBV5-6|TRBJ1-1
CASSPVGRNEAFF
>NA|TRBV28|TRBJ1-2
CASRIGQDYGYTF
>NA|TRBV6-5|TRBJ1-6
CASSYQGRDSPLHF
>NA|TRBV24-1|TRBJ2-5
CATSDHSPGEETQYF
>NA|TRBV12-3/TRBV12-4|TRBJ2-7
CASSQAYEQYF
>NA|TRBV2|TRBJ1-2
CASSPYQTGHGYTF
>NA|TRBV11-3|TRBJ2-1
CASSLGPSGHNEQFF
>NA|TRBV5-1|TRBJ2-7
CASSPTGANYEQYF
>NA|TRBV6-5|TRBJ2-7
CASRPTGGSYEQYF
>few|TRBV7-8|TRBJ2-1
CASSLGGTGGSSALGQFF
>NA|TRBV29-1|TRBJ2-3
CSVPIALTGGTDTQYF
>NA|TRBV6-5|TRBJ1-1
CASSSDRNTEAFF
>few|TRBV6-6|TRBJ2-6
CASSTRQGSGANVLTF
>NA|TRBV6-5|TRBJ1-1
CASRNTPDSTEAFF
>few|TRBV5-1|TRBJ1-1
CASSLGPDSEAFF
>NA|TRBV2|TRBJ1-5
CASSRSLDQPQHF
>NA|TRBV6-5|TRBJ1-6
CASSYATDRRNPLHF
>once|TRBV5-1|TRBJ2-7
CASSFDGGYEQYF
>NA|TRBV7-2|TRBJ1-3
CASSSSASSGNTIYF
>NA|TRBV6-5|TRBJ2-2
CASSDSYTGELFF
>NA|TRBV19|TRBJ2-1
CATRPGAGEQFF
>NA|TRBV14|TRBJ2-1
CASSPISLSSYNEQFF
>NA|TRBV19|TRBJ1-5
CASSIERGFNQPQHF
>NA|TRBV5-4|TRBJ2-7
CASSSVAGVTYEQYF
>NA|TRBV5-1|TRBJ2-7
CASSPRGYSYEQYF
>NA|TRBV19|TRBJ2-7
CASSMGLQGLRNEQYF
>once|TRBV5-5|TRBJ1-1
CASSLGTVEAFF